A selection of T cell receptor beta chains follows, all from one sample in a study of T cell responses to AZD1222 COVID-19 vaccine. The protocol was immunoSEQ multiplex PCR, while the TCRdb copy is restricted to in-frame clones and leaves out a portion. The data show some 250,000 clones, 90% to 95% seen once. This material consisted of peripheral blood, taken 28 days after the second AZD1222 dose. These TCRs come from an adult who received the AZD1222 COVID-19 vaccine. CDR3s include the opening cysteine and the closing phenylalanine or tryptophan. The D gene is left open where the match is weak. Clone size is not always given. Where it is, it says once, few, many or a class for expanded clones.

len	v_gene	j_gene	d_gene	abundance	CDR3aa	CDR3nt
14	TRBV2	TRBJ1-1	NA	NA	CASSNPRGKSEAFF	TGTGCCAGCAGTAACCCGAGAGGGAAGAGTGAAGCTTTCTTT
14	TRBV3-1/TRBV3-2	TRBJ1-4	NA	NA	CASSQSLVDEKLFF	TGTGCCAGCAGCCAATCTCTCGTGGATGAAAAACTGTTTTTT
20	TRBV11-2	TRBJ2-1	TRBD2	NA	CASSLETSGRPSLYYNEQFF	TGTGCCAGCAGCTTAGAGACTAGCGGGAGACCCTCTCTCTACTACAATGAGCAGTTCTTC
15	TRBV28	TRBJ1-3	TRBD1	NA	CASNSGQISGNTIYF	TGTGCCAGCAATTCGGGACAGATCTCTGGAAACACCATATATTTT
13	TRBV7-3	TRBJ2-2	NA	NA	CASSPRNTGELFF	TGTGCCAGCAGCCCCCGGAACACCGGGGAGCTGTTTTTT
11	TRBV5-4	TRBJ2-1	NA	NA	CASSLLAEQFF	TGTGCCAGCAGCTTGCTAGCGGAGCAGTTCTTC
14	TRBV28	TRBJ1-2	TRBD1	NA	CASSSGQADYGYTF	TGTGCCAGCAGCTCGGGACAGGCCGACTATGGCTACACCTTC
13	TRBV7-8	TRBJ1-5	NA	once	CASSLAVDQPQHF	TGTGCCAGCAGCTTAGCCGTTGATCAGCCCCAGCATTTT
17	TRBV5-1	TRBJ2-1	NA	once	CASSRGGGGDYPNEQFF	TGCGCCAGCAGCCGCGGGGGCGGCGGTGACTACCCCAATGAGCAGTTCTTC
14	TRBV11-3	TRBJ2-7	TRBD2	NA	CASSSSSGPYEQYF	TGTGCCAGCAGCTCATCTAGCGGACCCTACGAGCAGTACTTC
14	TRBV3-1/TRBV3-2	TRBJ2-7	NA	NA	CASSQWGEEATQYF	TGTGCCAGCAGCCAGTGGGGGGAAGAGGCGACGCAGTACTTC
16	TRBV5-1	TRBJ2-3	TRBD1	NA	CASSTYSQGSVDTQYF	TGCGCCAGCAGCACCTACTCACAGGGGTCTGTAGATACGCAGTATTTT
11	TRBV6-5	TRBJ1-5	NA	NA	CASSNNQPQHF	TGTGCCAGCAGCAATAATCAGCCCCAGCATTTT
14	TRBV4-1	TRBJ1-1	NA	NA	CASSQVTANTEAFF	TGCGCCAGCAGCCAAGTGACAGCTAACACTGAAGCTTTCTTT
10	TRBV20-1	TRBJ1-1	NA	NA	CSARGREAFF	TGCAGTGCCCGCGGCAGAGAAGCTTTCTTT
14	TRBV6-4	TRBJ1-3	NA	once	CASSDKGPGNTIYF	TGTGCCAGCAGTGACAAAGGGCCTGGAAACACCATATATTTT
16	TRBV7-2	TRBJ2-3	TRBD2	NA	CASSQNSGRGGDTQYF	TGTGCCAGCAGCCAAAATAGCGGGAGAGGAGGAGATACGCAGTATTTT
15	TRBV5-6	TRBJ1-2	NA	NA	CASRTRQLTRYGYTF	TGTGCCAGCAGAACCCGACAGCTGACGAGGTATGGCTACACCTTC
14	TRBV5-1	TRBJ1-6	NA	NA	CASSPGLNNSPLHF	TGCGCCAGCAGCCCCGGGCTGAATAATTCACCCCTCCACTTT
17	TRBV7-2	TRBJ1-1	NA	once	CASSQYPRGPYDTEAFF	TGTGCCAGCAGCCAATACCCCCGGGGGCCCTACGACACTGAAGCTTTCTTT
15	TRBV27	TRBJ1-1	NA	NA	CASSLGGGTNTEAFF	TGTGCCAGCAGTTTAGGGGGGGGCACGAACACTGAAGCTTTCTTT
14	TRBV11-3	TRBJ2-1	TRBD1	NA	CASSRDRGLSEQFF	TGTGCCAGCAGCCGGGACAGGGGGCTTAGTGAGCAGTTCTTC
16	TRBV7-9	TRBJ2-2	NA	NA	CASSSRGPGTAGELFF	TGTGCCAGCAGCTCCAGGGGCCCCGGAACCGCCGGGGAGCTGTTTTTT
15	TRBV18	TRBJ2-3	NA	NA	CASSPGAASTDTQYF	TGTGCCAGCTCACCAGGGGCAGCTAGCACAGATACGCAGTATTTT
15	TRBV5-5	TRBJ2-7	NA	NA	CASSPSPHEVYEQYF	TGTGCCAGCAGCCCGTCTCCTCATGAGGTCTACGAGCAGTACTTC
15	TRBV19	TRBJ2-1	NA	NA	CASSPEAGSYNEQFF	TGTGCCAGTAGTCCCGAAGCCGGGAGTTACAATGAGCAGTTCTTC
11	TRBV6-2/TRBV6-3	TRBJ2-1	NA	NA	CASSYPHEQFF	TGTGCCAGCAGTTATCCCCATGAGCAGTTCTTC
15	TRBV27	TRBJ2-7	TRBD1	NA	CASSFRYRGRDEQYF	TGTGCCAGCAGTTTCCGGTACAGGGGCCGAGACGAGCAGTACTTC
12	TRBV18	TRBJ2-7	NA	NA	CASSPFWPEQYF	TGTGCCAGCTCACCCTTCTGGCCCGAGCAGTACTTC
14	TRBV30	TRBJ1-2	NA	NA	CAWSVRGVSYGYTF	TGTGCCTGGAGTGTACGTGGGGTTAGCTATGGCTACACCTTC
13	TRBV4-1	TRBJ2-5	TRBD1	NA	CASSRGQQETQYF	TGCGCCAGCAGCCGGGGACAGCAAGAGACCCAGTACTTC
17	TRBV21-1	TRBJ2-7	NA	NA	CASSKRGAAGEGNEQYF	TGTGCCAGCAGCAAACGGGGGGCCGCGGGAGAAGGGAACGAGCAGTACTTC
15	TRBV7-2	TRBJ2-7	TRBD2	NA	CASSPRWTSGPGKYF	TGTGCCAGCAGCCCAAGGTGGACTAGCGGCCCGGGGAAGTACTTC
14	TRBV7-3	TRBJ1-1	NA	once	CASSPSSRNTEAFF	TGTGCCAGCAGCCCTTCTTCCAGGAACACTGAAGCTTTCTTT
16	TRBV12-5	TRBJ1-1	TRBD1	NA	CASGLVLGTANTEAFF	TGTGCTAGTGGTTTGGTACTAGGGACAGCGAACACTGAAGCTTTCTTT
16	TRBV28	TRBJ2-7	NA	NA	CASGRWRPPVSYEQYF	TGTGCCAGCGGACGATGGCGACCACCCGTCTCCTACGAGCAGTACTTC
14	TRBV6-2/TRBV6-3	TRBJ2-3	TRBD1	NA	CASSPGTGWNTQYF	TGTGCCAGCAGCCCCGGGACAGGGTGGAATACGCAGTATTTT
15	TRBV5-1	TRBJ1-5	NA	NA	CASSLQGEGNQPQHF	TGCGCCAGCAGCTTGCAGGGAGAGGGCAATCAGCCCCAGCATTTT
14	TRBV28	TRBJ2-7	NA	NA	CASTQGRGSYEQYF	TGTGCCAGCACCCAAGGAAGGGGAAGCTACGAGCAGTACTTC
15	TRBV28	TRBJ1-3	NA	NA	CASSLTKGSGNTIYF	TGTGCCAGCAGTTTAACCAAAGGATCTGGAAACACCATATATTTT
9	TRBV20-1	TRBJ1-2	NA	NA	CSARVGYTF	TGCAGTGCTAGAGTGGGCTACACCTTC
15	TRBV5-1	TRBJ2-7	NA	NA	CASSLGTNPSYEQYF	TGCGCCAGCAGCTTGGGGACAAACCCCTCCTACGAGCAGTACTTC
13	TRBV5-1	TRBJ2-7	TRBD2	NA	CASRTSATYEQYF	TGCGCCAGCAGGACTAGCGCTACCTACGAGCAGTACTTC
13	TRBV19	TRBJ1-6	NA	NA	CASSSVGYSPLHF	TGTGCCAGTAGTTCGGTAGGGTACTCACCCCTCCACTTT
15	TRBV2	TRBJ1-3	TRBD1	NA	CASTGQINSGNTIYF	TGTGCCAGCACGGGACAGATCAACTCTGGAAACACCATATATTTT
16	TRBV13	TRBJ2-2	TRBD1	NA	CASSLSQGAFTGELFF	TGTGCCAGCAGCTTAAGTCAGGGGGCGTTCACCGGGGAGCTGTTTTTT
15	TRBV18	TRBJ2-1	TRBD2	NA	CASSPQSGGYNEQFF	TGTGCCAGCTCACCACAAAGCGGGGGCTACAATGAGCAGTTCTTC
12	TRBV30	TRBJ2-5	NA	NA	CAWSVQQETQYF	TGTGCCTGGAGTGTGCAACAAGAGACCCAGTACTTC
14	TRBV18	TRBJ2-5	TRBD2	NA	CASLSGNSYETQYF	TGTGCCAGCCTTAGCGGGAACTCGTATGAGACCCAGTACTTC
13	TRBV12-3/TRBV12-4	TRBJ2-7	NA	NA	CASTRGQSYEQYF	TGTGCCAGCACCCGTGGACAGTCCTACGAGCAGTACTTC
16	TRBV1	TRBJ1-6	NA	few	CTSSRGVSSYNSPLHF	TGCACCAGCAGCCGAGGGGTGAGCTCCTATAATTCACCCCTCCACTTT
14	TRBV19	TRBJ2-2	NA	NA	CASSIATSTGELFF	TGTGCCAGTAGTATAGCTACTAGCACCGGGGAGCTGTTTTTT
16	TRBV4-1	TRBJ2-2	TRBD2	NA	CASSQDWAGGTGELFF	TGCGCCAGCAGCCAAGATTGGGCGGGGGGAACCGGGGAGCTGTTTTTT
14	TRBV4-2	TRBJ2-1	NA	NA	CASSQEPTSNEQFF	TGTGCCAGCAGCCAAGAGCCCACCTCCAATGAGCAGTTCTTC